Below are 3 T cell receptor beta chains sequenced from a single sample in a study of coeliac disease. Some clones are missing from TCRdb's copy, which holds only in-frame ones; the method was immunoSEQ multiplex PCR. The sample includes a few thousand clones, about 80% of them seen just once. What was sequenced was lymphocytes from the gut lamina propria. The source is a human donor without celiac disease.

The CDR3: CASSLEGTGTYEQYF. DNA for the CDR3: TGCGCCAGCAGCTTGGAAGGGACAGGTACCTACGAGCAGTACTTC. The chain recombines TRBV5-1 with TRBJ2-7; TRBD1 agrees at 8 bases. The CDR3 runs to 15 residues. The V gene's germline CDR1 is SGHRS and CDR2 YFSETQ. Trimming took 0 bases from V and 2 from J; bases not matched to a gene: 4.

The genes are TRBV6-6 and TRBJ2-3, with TRBD2 matching 15 bases. The CDR3 is made up of 16 amino acids. The V and J ends lost 4 bases and 5 bases, in that order; junction bases with no gene match: 4. Germline CDR1 reads MNHNY; CDR2 reads SVGAGI (reference sequence). The CDR3 coding sequence is TGTGCCAGCAGTTGGACTAGCGGGGGGGTCCGAGATACGCAGTATTTT. It specifies CASSWTSGGVRDTQYF.

V usage is TRBV6-6 and J usage is TRBJ2-7; D may be TRBD2 (5 bases). The CDR3 totals 14 residues. Trimming took 6 bases from V and 1 from J, leaving 13 bases between them. Germline assignment: CDR1 MNHNY and CDR2 SVGAGI (reference sequence). This chain's CDR3 is CASSSLGLSYEQYF. CDR3 bases: TGTGCCAGCAGCTCTTTAGGACTTTCCTACGAGCAGTACTTC.